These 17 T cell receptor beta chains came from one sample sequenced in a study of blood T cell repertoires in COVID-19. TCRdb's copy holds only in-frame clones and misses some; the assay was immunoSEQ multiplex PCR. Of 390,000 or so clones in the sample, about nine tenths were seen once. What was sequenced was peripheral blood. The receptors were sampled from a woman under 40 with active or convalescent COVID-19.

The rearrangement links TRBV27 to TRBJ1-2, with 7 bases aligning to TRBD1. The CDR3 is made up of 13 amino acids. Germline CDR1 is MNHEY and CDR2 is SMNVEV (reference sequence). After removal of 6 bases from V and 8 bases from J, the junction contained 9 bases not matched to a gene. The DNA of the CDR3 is TGTGCCAGCAGAAAAACAGGGGTTACGGGCTACACCTTC. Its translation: CASRKTGVTGYTF.

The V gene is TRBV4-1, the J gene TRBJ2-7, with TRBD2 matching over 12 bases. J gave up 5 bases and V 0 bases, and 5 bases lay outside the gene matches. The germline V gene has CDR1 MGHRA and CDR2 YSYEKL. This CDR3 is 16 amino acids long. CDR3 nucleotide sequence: TGCGCCAGCAGCCAAGATGGACTAGCGGGGAGGGACGAGCAGTACTTC. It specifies CASSQDGLAGRDEQYF.

CDR3 region: CATSRTSGTGVDIQYF. DNA for the CDR3: TGTGCCACCAGCAGAACATCCGGGACAGGGGTGGACATTCAGTACTTC. The chain joins TRBV15 to TRBJ2-4; 10 nucleotides agree with TRBD1. The junction had 9 bases not matched to a gene; V was cut back by 2 bases and J by 8 bases. The germline gives CDR1 LNHNV, CDR2 YYDKDF (reference sequence). The CDR3 extends over 16 amino acids.

The CDR3 is CASSMAGLNYGYTF. The CDR3 bases are TGTGCCAGTAGTATGGCAGGTCTCAACTATGGCTACACCTTC. This sequence joins TRBV19 and TRBJ1-2; D remains unclear. CDR3 size: 14 residues. The germline V and J ends were trimmed by 3 bases and 2 bases, with 10 bases remaining between them. Germline V gene data show CDR1 as LNHDA and CDR2 as SQIVND (reference sequence).

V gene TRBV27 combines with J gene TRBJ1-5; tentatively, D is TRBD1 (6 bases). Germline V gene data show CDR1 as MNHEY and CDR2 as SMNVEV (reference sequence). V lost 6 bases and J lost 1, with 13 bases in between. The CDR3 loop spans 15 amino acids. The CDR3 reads CASSSGHQSNQPQHF. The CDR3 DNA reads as TGTGCCAGCAGCTCGGGACACCAGAGCAATCAGCCCCAGCATTTT.

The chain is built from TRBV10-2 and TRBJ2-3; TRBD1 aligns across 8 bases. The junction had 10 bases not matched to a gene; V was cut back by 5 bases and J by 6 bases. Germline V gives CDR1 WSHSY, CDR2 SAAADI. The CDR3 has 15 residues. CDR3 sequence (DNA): TGCGCCAGCAGTCCGACAGGGGACCCGTTGGATACGCAGTATTTT. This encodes CASSPTGDPLDTQYF.

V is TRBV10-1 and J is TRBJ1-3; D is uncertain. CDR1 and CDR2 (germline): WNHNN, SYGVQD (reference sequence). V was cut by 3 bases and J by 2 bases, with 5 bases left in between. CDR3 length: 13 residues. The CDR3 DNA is TGCGCCAGCAGTGACCGGGCTGGAAACACCATATATTTT. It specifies CASSDRAGNTIYF.

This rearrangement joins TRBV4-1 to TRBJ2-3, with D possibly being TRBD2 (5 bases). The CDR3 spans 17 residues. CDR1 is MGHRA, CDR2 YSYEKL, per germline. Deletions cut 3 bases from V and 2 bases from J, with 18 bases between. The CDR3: CASSHPAAGPFTDTQYF. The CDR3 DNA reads TGCGCCAGCAGCCACCCAGCTGCGGGTCCGTTCACAGATACGCAGTATTTT.

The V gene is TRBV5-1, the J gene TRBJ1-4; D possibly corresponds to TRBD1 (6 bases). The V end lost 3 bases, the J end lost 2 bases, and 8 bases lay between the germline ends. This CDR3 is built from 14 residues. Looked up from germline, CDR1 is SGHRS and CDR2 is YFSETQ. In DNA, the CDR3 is TGCGCCAGCAGCTCGGGACACACTAATGAAAAACTGTTTTTT. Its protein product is CASSSGHTNEKLFF.

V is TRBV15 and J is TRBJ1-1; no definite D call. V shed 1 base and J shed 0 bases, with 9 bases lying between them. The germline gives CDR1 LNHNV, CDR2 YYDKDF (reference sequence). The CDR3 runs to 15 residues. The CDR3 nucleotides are TGTGCCACCAGCAGAGGGTTACAGATGAACACTGAAGCTTTCTTT. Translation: CATSRGLQMNTEAFF.

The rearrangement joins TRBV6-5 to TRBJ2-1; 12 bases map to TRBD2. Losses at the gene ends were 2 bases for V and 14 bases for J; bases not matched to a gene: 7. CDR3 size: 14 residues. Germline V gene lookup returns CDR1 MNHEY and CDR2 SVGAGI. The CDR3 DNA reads TGTGCCAGCAGTTACAACGGACTAGCGGGGAGAAAGTTCTTC. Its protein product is CASSYNGLAGRKFF.

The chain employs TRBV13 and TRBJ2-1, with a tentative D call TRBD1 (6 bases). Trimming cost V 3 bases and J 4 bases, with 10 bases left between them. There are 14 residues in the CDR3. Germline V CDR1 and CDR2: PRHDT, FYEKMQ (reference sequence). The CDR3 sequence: CASSLGRGYNEQFF. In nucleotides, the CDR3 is TGTGCCAGCAGCTTGGGTAGGGGGTACAATGAGCAGTTCTTC.

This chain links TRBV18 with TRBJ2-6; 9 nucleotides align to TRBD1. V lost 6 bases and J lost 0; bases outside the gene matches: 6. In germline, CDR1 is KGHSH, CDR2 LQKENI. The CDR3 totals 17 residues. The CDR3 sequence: CASSPGQGFSGANVLTF. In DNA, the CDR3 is TGTGCCAGCTCTCCGGGACAGGGATTCTCTGGGGCCAACGTCCTGACTTTC.

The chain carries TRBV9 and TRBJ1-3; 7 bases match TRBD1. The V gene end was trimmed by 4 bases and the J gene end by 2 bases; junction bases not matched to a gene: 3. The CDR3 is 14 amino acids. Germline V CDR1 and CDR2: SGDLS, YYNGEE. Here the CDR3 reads CASSPQGAGNTIYF. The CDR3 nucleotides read TGTGCCAGCAGCCCTCAGGGGGCTGGAAACACCATATATTTT.

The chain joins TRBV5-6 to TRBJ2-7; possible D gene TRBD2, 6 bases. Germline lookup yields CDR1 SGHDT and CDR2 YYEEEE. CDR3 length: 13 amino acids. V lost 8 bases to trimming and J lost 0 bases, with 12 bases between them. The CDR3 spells CASSGVNSYEQYF. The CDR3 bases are TGTGCCAGTTCGGGGGTCAACTCCTACGAGCAGTACTTC.

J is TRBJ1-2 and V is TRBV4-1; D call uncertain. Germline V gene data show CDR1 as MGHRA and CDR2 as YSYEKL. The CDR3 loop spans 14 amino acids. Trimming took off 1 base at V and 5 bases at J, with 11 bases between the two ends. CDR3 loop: CASSQVPARYGYTF. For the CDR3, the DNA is TGCGCCAGCAGCCAAGTTCCCGCCAGGTATGGCTACACCTTC.

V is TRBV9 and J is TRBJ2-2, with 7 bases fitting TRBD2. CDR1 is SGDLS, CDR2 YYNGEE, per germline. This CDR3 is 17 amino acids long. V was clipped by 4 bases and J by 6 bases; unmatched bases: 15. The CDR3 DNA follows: TGTGCCAGCAGCTCGGCGGCGGCGGGGGACCCGTCCGGGGAGCTGTTTTTT. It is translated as CASSSAAAGDPSGELFF.